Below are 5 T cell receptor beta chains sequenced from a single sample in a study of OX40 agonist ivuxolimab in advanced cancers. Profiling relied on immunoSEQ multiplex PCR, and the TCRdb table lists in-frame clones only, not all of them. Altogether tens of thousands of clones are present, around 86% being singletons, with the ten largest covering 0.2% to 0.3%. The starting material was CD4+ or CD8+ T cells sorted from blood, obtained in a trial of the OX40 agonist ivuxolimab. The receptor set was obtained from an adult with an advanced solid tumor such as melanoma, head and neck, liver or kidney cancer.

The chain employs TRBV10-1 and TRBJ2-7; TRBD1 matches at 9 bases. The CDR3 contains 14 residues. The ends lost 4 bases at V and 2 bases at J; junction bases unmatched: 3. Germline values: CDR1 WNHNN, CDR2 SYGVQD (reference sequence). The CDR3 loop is CASSGGQGTYEQYF. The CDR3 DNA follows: TGCGCCAGCAGTGGGGGACAGGGAACCTACGAGCAGTACTTC.

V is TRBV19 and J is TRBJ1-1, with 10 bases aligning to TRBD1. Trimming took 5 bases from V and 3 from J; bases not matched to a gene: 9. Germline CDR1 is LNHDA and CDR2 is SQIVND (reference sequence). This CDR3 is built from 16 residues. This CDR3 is CASSPPTGGVYTEAFF. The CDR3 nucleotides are TGTGCCAGTAGTCCCCCGACAGGGGGCGTTTACACTGAAGCTTTCTTT.

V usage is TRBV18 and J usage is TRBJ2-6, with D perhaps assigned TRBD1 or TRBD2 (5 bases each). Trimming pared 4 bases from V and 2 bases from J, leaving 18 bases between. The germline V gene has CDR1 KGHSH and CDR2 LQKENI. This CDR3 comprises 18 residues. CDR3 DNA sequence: TGTGCCAGCTCACTACTGGTTGCCGGGGACCCTGGGGCCAACGTCCTGACTTTC. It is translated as CASSLLVAGDPGANVLTF. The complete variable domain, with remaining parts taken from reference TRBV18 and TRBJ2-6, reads NAGVMQNPRHLVRRRGQEARLRCSPMKGHSHVYWYRQLPEEGLKFMVYLQKENIIDESGMPKERFSAEFPKEGPSILRIQQVVRGDSAAYFCASSLLVAGDPGANVLTFGAGSRLTVL.

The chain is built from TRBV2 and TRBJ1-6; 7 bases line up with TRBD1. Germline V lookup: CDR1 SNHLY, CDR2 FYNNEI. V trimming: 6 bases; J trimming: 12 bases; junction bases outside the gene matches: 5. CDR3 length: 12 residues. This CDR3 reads CASRTGTEPLHF. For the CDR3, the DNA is TGTGCCAGCAGAACCGGGACAGAACCCCTCCACTTT.

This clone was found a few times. CDR3: CASSLEAPPREQFF. In DNA form, the CDR3 reads TGTGCCAGCAGCTTAGAGGCCCCCCCCCGTGAGCAGTTCTTC. This chain uses TRBV11-2 with TRBJ2-1; no definite D call. The V and J ends lost 0 bases and 9 bases respectively, with 12 bases between them. The CDR3 length is 14 residues. The germline gives CDR1 SGHAT, CDR2 FQNNGV.